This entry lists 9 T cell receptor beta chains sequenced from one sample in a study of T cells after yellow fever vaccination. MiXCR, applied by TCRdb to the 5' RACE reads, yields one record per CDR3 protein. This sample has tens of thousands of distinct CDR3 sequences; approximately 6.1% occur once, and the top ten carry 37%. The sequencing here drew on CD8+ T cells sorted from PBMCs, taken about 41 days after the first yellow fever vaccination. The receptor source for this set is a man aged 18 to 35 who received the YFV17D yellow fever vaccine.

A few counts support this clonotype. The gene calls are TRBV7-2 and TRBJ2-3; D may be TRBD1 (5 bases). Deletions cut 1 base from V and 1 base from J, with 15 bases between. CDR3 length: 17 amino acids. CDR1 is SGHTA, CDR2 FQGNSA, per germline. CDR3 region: CASSLGRWGRGTDTQYF. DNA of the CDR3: TGTGCCAGCAGCTTAGGGCGGTGGGGCCGGGGCACAGATACGCAGTATTTT.

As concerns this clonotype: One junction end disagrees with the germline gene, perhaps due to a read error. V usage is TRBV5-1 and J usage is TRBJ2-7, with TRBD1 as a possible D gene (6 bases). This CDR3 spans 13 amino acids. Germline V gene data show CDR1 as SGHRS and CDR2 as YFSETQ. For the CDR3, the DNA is TGCGCCAGCAGCCAACAGGGTTACTACGGGCAGTACTTC. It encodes CASSQQGYYGQYF.

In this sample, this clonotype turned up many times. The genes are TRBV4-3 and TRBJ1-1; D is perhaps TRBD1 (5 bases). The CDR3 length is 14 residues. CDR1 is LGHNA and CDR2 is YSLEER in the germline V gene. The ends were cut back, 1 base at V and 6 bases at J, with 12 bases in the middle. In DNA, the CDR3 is TGCGCCAGCAGCCAAGTAGCCGGGGGGTCTGAAGCTTTCTTT. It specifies CASSQVAGGSEAFF.

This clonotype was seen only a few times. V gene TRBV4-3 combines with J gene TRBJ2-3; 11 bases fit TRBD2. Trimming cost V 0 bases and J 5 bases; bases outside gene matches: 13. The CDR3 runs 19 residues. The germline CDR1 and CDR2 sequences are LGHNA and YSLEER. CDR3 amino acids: CASSQDYWLAGGEGDTQYF. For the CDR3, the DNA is TGCGCCAGCAGCCAAGATTACTGGCTAGCGGGGGGCGAGGGAGATACGCAGTATTTT.

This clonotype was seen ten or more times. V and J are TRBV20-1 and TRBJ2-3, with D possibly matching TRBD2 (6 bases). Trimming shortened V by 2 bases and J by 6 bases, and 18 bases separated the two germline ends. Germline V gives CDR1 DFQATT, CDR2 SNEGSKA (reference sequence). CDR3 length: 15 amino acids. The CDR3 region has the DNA TGCAGTGCTAGACGGGACGGGGGATTAGTGGATACGCAGTATTTT. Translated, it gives CSARRDGGLVDTQYF.

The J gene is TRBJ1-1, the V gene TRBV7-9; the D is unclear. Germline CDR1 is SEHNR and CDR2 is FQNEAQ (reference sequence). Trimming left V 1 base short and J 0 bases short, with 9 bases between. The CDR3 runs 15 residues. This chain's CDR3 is CASSLVGLLNTEAFF. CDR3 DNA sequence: TGTGCCAGCAGCTTAGTAGGCCTATTGAACACTGAAGCTTTCTTT.

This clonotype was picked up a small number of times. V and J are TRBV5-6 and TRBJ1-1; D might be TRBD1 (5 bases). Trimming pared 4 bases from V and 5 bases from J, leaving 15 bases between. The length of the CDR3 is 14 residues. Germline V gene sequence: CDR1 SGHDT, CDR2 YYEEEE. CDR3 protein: CASSHIRQPTEAFF. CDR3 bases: TGTGCCAGCAGCCATATTCGACAGCCTACTGAAGCTTTCTTT. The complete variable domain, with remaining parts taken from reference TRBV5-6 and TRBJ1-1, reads DAGVTQSPTHLIKTRGQQVTLRCSPKSGHDTVSWYQQALGQGPQFIFQYYEEEERQRGNFPDRFSGHQFPNYSSELNVNALLLGDSALYLCASSHIRQPTEAFFGQGTRLTVV.

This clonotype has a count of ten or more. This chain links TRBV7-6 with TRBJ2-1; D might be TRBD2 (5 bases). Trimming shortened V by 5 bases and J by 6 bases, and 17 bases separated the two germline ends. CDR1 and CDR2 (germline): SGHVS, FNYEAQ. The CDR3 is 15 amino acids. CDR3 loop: CASSGLGGVPNEQFF. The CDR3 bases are TGTGCCAGCAGCGGACTCGGTGGGGTGCCCAATGAGCAGTTCTTC. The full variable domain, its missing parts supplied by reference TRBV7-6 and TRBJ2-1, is GAGVSQSPRYKVTKRGQDVALRCDPISGHVSLYWYRQALGQGPEFLTYFNYEAQQDKSGLPNDRFSAERPEGSISTLTIQRTEQRDSAMYRCASSGLGGVPNEQFFGPGTRLTVL.

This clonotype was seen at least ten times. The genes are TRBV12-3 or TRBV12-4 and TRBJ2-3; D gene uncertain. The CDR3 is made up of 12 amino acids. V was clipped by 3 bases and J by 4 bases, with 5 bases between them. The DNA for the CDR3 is TGTGCCAGCAGTTTCTTGTCAGATACGCAGTATTTT. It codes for CASSFLSDTQYF.